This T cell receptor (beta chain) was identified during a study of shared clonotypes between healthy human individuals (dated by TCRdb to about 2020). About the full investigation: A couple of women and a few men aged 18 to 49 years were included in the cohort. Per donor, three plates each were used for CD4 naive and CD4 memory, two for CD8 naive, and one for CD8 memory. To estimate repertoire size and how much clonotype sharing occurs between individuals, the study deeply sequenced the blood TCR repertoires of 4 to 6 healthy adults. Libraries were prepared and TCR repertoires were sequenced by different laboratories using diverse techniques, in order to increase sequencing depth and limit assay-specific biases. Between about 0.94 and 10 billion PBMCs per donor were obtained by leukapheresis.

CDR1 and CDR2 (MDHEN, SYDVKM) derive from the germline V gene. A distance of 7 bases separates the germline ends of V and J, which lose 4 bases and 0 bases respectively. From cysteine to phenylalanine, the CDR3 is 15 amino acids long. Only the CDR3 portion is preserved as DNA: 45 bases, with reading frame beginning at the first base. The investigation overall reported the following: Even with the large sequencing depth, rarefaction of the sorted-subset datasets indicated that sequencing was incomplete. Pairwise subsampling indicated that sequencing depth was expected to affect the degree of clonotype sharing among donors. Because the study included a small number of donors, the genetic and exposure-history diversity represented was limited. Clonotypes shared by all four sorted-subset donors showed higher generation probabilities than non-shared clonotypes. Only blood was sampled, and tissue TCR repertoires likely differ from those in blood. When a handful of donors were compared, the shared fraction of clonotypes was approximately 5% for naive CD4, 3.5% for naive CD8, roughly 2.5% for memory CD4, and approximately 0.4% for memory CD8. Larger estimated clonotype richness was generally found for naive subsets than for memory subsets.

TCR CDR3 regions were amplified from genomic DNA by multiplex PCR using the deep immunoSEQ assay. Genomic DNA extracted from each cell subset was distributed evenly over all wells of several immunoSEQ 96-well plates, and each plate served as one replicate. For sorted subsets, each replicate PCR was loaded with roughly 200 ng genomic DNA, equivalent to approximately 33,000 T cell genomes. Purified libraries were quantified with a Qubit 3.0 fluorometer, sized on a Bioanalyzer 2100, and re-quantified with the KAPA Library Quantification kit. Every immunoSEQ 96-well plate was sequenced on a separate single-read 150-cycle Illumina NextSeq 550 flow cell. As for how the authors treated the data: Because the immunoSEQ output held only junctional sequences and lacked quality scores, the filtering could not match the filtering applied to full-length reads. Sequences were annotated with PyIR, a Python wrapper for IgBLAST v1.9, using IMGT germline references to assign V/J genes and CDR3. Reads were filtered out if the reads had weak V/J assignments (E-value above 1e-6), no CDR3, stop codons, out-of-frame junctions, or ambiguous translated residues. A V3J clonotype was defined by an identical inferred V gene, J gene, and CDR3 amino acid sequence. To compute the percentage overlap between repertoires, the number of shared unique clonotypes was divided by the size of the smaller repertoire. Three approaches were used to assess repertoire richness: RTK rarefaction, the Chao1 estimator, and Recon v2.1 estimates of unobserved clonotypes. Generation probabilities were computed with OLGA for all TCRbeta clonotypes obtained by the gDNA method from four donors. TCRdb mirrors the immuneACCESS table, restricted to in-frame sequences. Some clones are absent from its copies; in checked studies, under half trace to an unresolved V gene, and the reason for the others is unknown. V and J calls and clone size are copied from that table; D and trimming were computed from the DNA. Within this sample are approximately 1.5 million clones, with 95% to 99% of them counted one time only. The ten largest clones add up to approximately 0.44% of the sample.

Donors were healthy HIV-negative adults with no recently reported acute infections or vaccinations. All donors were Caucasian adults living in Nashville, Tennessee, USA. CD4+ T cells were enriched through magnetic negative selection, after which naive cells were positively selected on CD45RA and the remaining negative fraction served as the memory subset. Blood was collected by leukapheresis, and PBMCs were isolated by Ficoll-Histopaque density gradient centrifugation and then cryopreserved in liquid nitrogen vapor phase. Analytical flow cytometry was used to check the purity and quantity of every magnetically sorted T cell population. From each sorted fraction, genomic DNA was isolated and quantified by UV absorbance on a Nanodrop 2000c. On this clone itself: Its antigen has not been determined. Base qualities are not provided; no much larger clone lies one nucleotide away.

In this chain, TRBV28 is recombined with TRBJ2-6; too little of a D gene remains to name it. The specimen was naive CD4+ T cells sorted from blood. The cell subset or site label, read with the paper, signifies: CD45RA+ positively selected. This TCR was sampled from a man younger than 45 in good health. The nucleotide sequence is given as TGTGCCAGCAGTTACCACAACTCTGGGGCCAACGTCCTGACTTTC. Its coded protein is CASSYHNSGANVLTF.